This TCR beta chain was obtained from a study of a mutant IDH1 vaccine in newly diagnosed glioma. Assay used: immunoSEQ multiplex PCR; TCRdb lists only in-frame clones, some missing. The sample yields over 95,000 clones, under 90% seen once. As to this clone: The antigen remains unidentified.

CDR3 length equals 16 residues. V trimming: 6 bases; J trimming: 1 base; junction bases outside the gene matches: 8. In germline, CDR1 is SEHNR, CDR2 FQNEAQ (reference sequence). Time point defined: week 11, during vaccination. In every dose of vaccine, 300 ug of mutant IDH1 20-mer peptide was given alongside topical imiquimod. This sample comprised PBMCs, obtained from a glioma patient whose treatment included an IDH1 peptide vaccine. The gene calls are TRBV7-9 and TRBJ1-1; 10 bases are shared with TRBD1. This TCR came from a woman between 45 and 60 years old with glioma. The CDR3: CASRAGTGVSNTEAFF. CDR3 DNA sequence: TGTGCCAGCAGAGCTGGGACAGGGGTTTCGAACACTGAAGCTTTCTTT.